The table lists the clone carrying this T cell receptor beta chain with many counts. No antigen is known for it. These data originate in a study of T cells after yellow fever vaccination. The CDR3 spans 14 residues. V lost 5 bases and J 2 bases, leaving 10 bases between the germline ends. Germline V gene lookup returns CDR1 LGHNA and CDR2 YNFKEQ. Whole-study results and caveats: Abundant contaminating clonotypes from the bulk population could appear in FACS-sorted repertoires.

A process of 5'RACE template switching, which added a universal primer site and UMIs, was used to make TCR cDNA. One entry per CDR3 protein results from TCRdb running MiXCR on the 5' RACE reads. The table includes 300,000 to 350,000 distinct CDR3 sequences, around 8.1% detected once. The chain has TRBV4-2 and TRBJ2-1; TRBD1 is a possible D gene (5 bases). Sequencing used PBMCs, obtained 35 to 50 days after the first yellow fever vaccination. The source is a man aged 18 to 29 who received the YFV17D yellow fever vaccine. The CDR3 region is CASSYRLPYNEQFF. Here the CDR3 DNA reads TGTGCCAGCAGCTACAGGTTACCCTACAATGAGCAGTTCTTC.